This T cell receptor beta chain was sequenced during a study of T cell changes during pregnancy in multiple sclerosis. V gave up 3 bases and J gave up 3 bases, with 12 bases separating them. Germline V CDR1 and CDR2: SGDLS, YYNGEE. The length of the CDR3 is 14 residues. Sequencing was performed with immunoSEQ multiplex PCR; in TCRdb, only in-frame clones are kept and a portion is missing. This sample has more than 90,000 clones; approximately 91% occur once, and the top ten carry 3% to 3.5%. This receptor was identified in a female donor with multiple sclerosis, enrolled in a pregnancy study. V gene TRBV9 combines with J gene TRBJ1-1, with D perhaps TRBD1 (5 bases). Source: peripheral blood, taken in the second trimester of pregnancy. In nucleotides, the CDR3 is TGTGCCAGCAGCGCAGCAGGGTCGTACACTGAAGCTTTCTTT. It translates to CASSAAGSYTEAFF.